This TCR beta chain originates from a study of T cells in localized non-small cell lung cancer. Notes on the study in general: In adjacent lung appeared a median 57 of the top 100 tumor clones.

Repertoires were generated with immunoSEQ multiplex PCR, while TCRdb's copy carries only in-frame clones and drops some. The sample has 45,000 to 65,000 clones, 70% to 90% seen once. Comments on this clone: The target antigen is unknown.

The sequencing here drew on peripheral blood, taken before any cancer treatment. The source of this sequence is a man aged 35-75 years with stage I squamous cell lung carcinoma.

The CDR3 reads CASSFLAGGSNEQYF. The CDR3, as DNA: TGTGCCAGCAGCTTCTTAGCGGGAGGGTCCAACGAGCAGTACTTC. V and J are TRBV13 and TRBJ2-7, with 11 bases lining up with TRBD2. CDR3 size: 15 residues. J was trimmed by 5 bases and V by 3 bases; bases with no gene match: 6. Germline CDR1 PRHDT, CDR2 FYEKMQ (reference sequence).